This T cell receptor beta chain came from a study of shared clonotypes between healthy human individuals. For the study at large: Donor ages ranged 18 to 49 years: a couple of women, three men. Per-donor plates numbered three CD4 naive, three CD4 memory, two CD8 naive and one CD8 memory. Findings of the study overall: The naive CD4 repertoires of several donors were compared, and roughly 5% of clonotypes were shared.

Methods used by the authors: With immunoSEQ giving junction-only sequences and no quality scores, filtering differed. The repertoire was sequenced with immunoSEQ multiplex PCR; TCRdb's copy has only in-frame clones and lacks some. That table gives V, J and clone size, and the DNA gave D and trimming. The data hold a few million clones, with roughly 93% observed a single time. About this clone itself: Its antigen is not identified.

CDR1 LGHNA and CDR2 YSLEER come from the germline V gene. The CDR3 length is 14 residues. The sample was naive CD4+ T cells from PBMCs. As for subset: CD45RA+ positively selected. This receptor was obtained from a man aged 18 to 30 in good health. Some clones in this sample may be carry-over from other donors' samples. This chain links TRBV4-3 with TRBJ2-5, with D uncertain. The better agreement between TRBJ2-7 and the DNA end casts doubt on the J call. CDR3 residues: CASSQGVRTYEQYF. CDR3 DNA sequence: TGCGCCAGCAGCCAAGGGGTAAGAACCTACGAGCAGTACTTC.